These T cell receptor beta chains were read from a single sample in a study of CD8+ T cells in alopecia areata. Repertoires were generated with immunoSEQ multiplex PCR, while TCRdb's copy carries only in-frame clones and drops some. The table has roughly 180,000 clones, 45% to 65% seen once. The sample here was CD4+ T cells sorted from blood, taken at week 4, from a patient treated with tofacitinib. These receptors came from a human donor with alopecia areata. Both conserved end residues are trimmed from each CDR3. Fields, in order: CDR3 length, V gene, CDR3 protein.

12 | TRBV30 | AWSARTVGSPLH
12 | TRBV2 | ASILGTALYGYT
12 | TRBV7-2 | ASSFLTQNTEAF
12 | TRBV6-6 | ASSTGQGYDEQY
12 | TRBV29-1 | SGHRSGGNTEAF
9 | TRBV2 | ASSEGETQY
12 | TRBV30 | AWSVPVGNQPQH
16 | TRBV2 | ASSEPRTSGGEQETQY
14 | TRBV25-1 | ASTAGMGVADSPLH
11 | TRBV25-1 | ASLRDGSYEQY
13 | TRBV15 | ATSREGFSYYGYT
12 | TRBV4-3 | ASSPSATLTEAF
13 | TRBV7-3 | ASSSSSGGAETQY
14 | TRBV30 | AWSFVLTGGGYEQY
13 | TRBV30 | ACPKTGTGSYGYT
12 | TRBV29-1 | SVDGGSGANVLT
13 | TRBV6-6 | ASSPSGTSNQPQH
11 | TRBV9 | ASSVEATGELF
12 | TRBV30 | AWDGAGLNTEAF
11 | TRBV7-3 | ASSLFYGGGYT
13 | TRBV30 | AWDLGSSYNSPLH
9 | TRBV30 | AAPGPGGYT
14 | TRBV4-1 | ASSQLLQGVGSPLH
11 | TRBV5-1 | ASTTSGQETQY
10 | TRBV27 | ASSRRVQTQY
10 | TRBV28 | ASSYTVGELF
13 | TRBV7-9 | ASSGTGDGNQPQH
13 | TRBV29-1 | SVESGTDFFGEAF
10 | TRBV29-1 | SVEFSSGGIY
12 | TRBV29-1 | SVDSDSPTDTQY
14 | TRBV18 | ASSPPNADVGAPQH
13 | TRBV30 | AWSLDSSYNSPLH
12 | TRBV29-1 | SVDTVGGSHEQY
11 | TRBV5-1 | ASSLSQGYGYT
12 | TRBV7-9 | ASSSMTVPHGQF
12 | TRBV29-1 | SAVTGQVDEKLF
13 | TRBV2 | ASSDTRTDNSPLH
12 | TRBV11-2 | ASSPDRGMYEQY
12 | TRBV10-3 | AISESAGLNEQY
13 | TRBV5-1 | ASSLGRVSYNEQF
12 | TRBV15 | ATSRSETPTPQY
15 | TRBV15 | ATSRDRSQGLNTEAF
13 | TRBV6-5 | ASTRRTGSSYEQY
13 | TRBV15 | ATSRARDGGYGYT
12 | TRBV5-1 | ASSLEAGRDEQF
12 | TRBV30 | AWTPTASPYEQY
14 | TRBV19 | ASSIMDWDKVYGYT
10 | TRBV29-1 | SVVPSSYEQY
12 | TRBV28 | ASSLWGRSTEAF
14 | TRBV18 | ASSSVSRGVGYGYT
7 | TRBV27 | PPRYIQY